In this sample, the clone carrying this TCR beta chain turned up many times. An end of the junction differs from the germline gene, which may be a read error. The template, about 500 ng total RNA, yielded TCR beta cDNA made with a constant-region primer. Sequencing libraries for TCR beta derived from three nested multiplex PCR rounds that used slightly modified ARM-PCR. For around 10 cycles apiece, the opening two PCR rounds ran with TRBV1-TRBV30 forward primers and a C-beta reverse primer. One entry per CDR3 protein results from TCRdb running MiXCR on the multiplex PCR reads. The sample lists 80,000 or so distinct CDR3 sequences, roughly 71% occurring once. This sample is part of a study of tumor-infiltrating lymphocytes in primary liver carcinoma. Study as a whole: Men and women, 30 to 69 years of age, made up the patients.

The germline V gene has CDR1 SGHAT and CDR2 FQDESV (reference sequence). The CDR3 is 13 amino acids. Both RNA and DNA were isolated together from roughly 20-30 mg of bulk tissue that had not been sorted. The specimen was tumor-adjacent normal liver tissue. The V call is TRBV11-1, the J call TRBJ1-6; D may be TRBD1 (5 bases). This receptor was identified in a man aged 35-49 years with primary liver carcinoma and hepatitis B virus infection. CDR3 amino acids: CTSSRTLVSPLQF. DNA for the CDR3: TGTACCAGCAGCCGGACACTGGTTTCACCCCTCCAGTTT.